This entry lists 32 T cell receptor beta chains sequenced from one sample in a study of PD-L1 blockade in urothelial cancer. Clones were read by immunoSEQ multiplex PCR, and TCRdb kept only the in-frame ones, dropping some. The table records some 53,000 clones, around 74% of them present only once. The time point was: pretreatment peripheral blood. Specimen: PBMCs, collected around atezolizumab (anti-PD-L1) treatment. The receptors derive from a man in his sixties or seventies with urothelial cancer.

This sequence joins TRBV4-3 and TRBJ1-4, with a tentative D call TRBD1 (6 bases). Germline V gene lookup returns CDR1 LGHNA and CDR2 YSLEER. This CDR3 region has 15 residues. V lost 0 bases and J 4 bases, leaving 9 bases between the germline ends. The chain's CDR3 is CASSQDQGFNEKLFF. CDR3 in DNA: TGCGCCAGCAGCCAAGATCAGGGGTTTAATGAAAAACTGTTTTTT.

The chain couples TRBV18 to TRBJ2-1; 11 bases are a match to TRBD2. Trimming took 3 bases from V and 5 from J; bases not matched to a gene: 3. This CDR3 has 15 amino acids. Looked up from germline, CDR1 is KGHSH and CDR2 is LQKENI. Here the CDR3 reads CASSPTSGRNNEQFF. The CDR3 region has the DNA TGTGCCAGCTCACCTACTAGCGGGAGAAACAATGAGCAGTTCTTC.

The rearrangement joins TRBV11-2 to TRBJ1-1; 7 bases are a match to TRBD1. The length of the CDR3 is 14 residues. CDR1 is SGHAT, CDR2 FQNNGV, per germline. V lost 5 bases and J lost 9; bases outside the gene matches: 12. The DNA for the CDR3 is TGTGCCAGCAGCGACACCCGACAGGGTAGTAAAGCTTTCTTT. Its translation is CASSDTRQGSKAFF.

This chain joins TRBV11-3 and TRBJ2-1; 8 bases map to TRBD2. The CDR3 has 18 residues. Germline lookup yields CDR1 SGHNT and CDR2 YENEEA. The trim removed 11 bases at V and 2 bases at J, leaving 20 bases unmatched. The CDR3 loop is CASQAYRVAGPAYNEQFF. For the CDR3, the DNA is TGTGCCTCACAAGCTTATAGGGTAGCGGGACCTGCCTACAATGAGCAGTTCTTC.

At least ten counts were recorded for this clone. The chain is built from TRBV27 and TRBJ1-5, with 10 bases matching TRBD1. The CDR3 sequence is 13 residues long. Germline lookup yields CDR1 MNHEY and CDR2 SMNVEV (reference sequence). J was trimmed by 11 bases and V by 6 bases; bases with no gene match: 7. CDR3 protein: CASRDRGDSAQHF. The CDR3 DNA reads as TGTGCCAGCAGGGACAGGGGGGATTCGGCCCAGCATTTT.

V and J are TRBV11-2 and TRBJ1-2; TRBD1 aligns across 8 bases. V was clipped by 5 bases and J by 7 bases; unmatched bases: 3. Germline CDR1 is SGHAT and CDR2 is FQNNGV. There are 12 residues in the CDR3. CDR3 sequence: CASSRQGLGYTF. The CDR3 DNA is TGTGCCAGCAGCCGACAGGGGCTTGGCTACACCTTC.

The chain recombines TRBV10-1 with TRBJ1-5; TRBD1 matches 9 bases. CDR3 length: 20 amino acids. Losses at the gene ends were 6 bases for V and 2 bases for J; bases not matched to a gene: 20. In germline, CDR1 is WNHNN, CDR2 SYGVQD (reference sequence). CDR3 in DNA: TGCGCCAGCAGCCAAAAGGACTGGAGGACAGGGGTGAGCGGCAATCAGCCCCAGCATTTT. It encodes CASSQKDWRTGVSGNQPQHF.

The chain carries TRBV7-6 and TRBJ2-7; 7 positions agree with TRBD1. The CDR3 loop spans 14 amino acids. Trimming cost V 5 bases and J 7 bases; bases outside gene matches: 11. Germline CDR1 SGHVS, CDR2 FNYEAQ. CDR3 sequence: CASSLPGQAEEQYF. DNA of the CDR3: TGTGCCAGCAGCCTACCAGGACAGGCTGAAGAGCAGTACTTC.

J is TRBJ2-1 and V is TRBV7-8; 8 nucleotides align to TRBD2. The germline V gene encodes CDR1 SGHVS and CDR2 FQNEAQ. V lost 1 base to trimming and J lost 7 bases; unmatched junction nucleotides: 6. The CDR3 covers 15 residues. CDR3 in amino acids: CASSLGVGTRNEQFF. The DNA for the CDR3 is TGTGCCAGCAGCTTAGGGGTCGGGACTAGGAATGAGCAGTTCTTC.

This sequence joins TRBV6-1 and TRBJ2-3; 8 nucleotides align to TRBD1. Per the germline V gene, CDR1 is MNHNS and CDR2 is SASEGT. With V trimmed by 6 bases and J by 1 base, 6 bases remained unmatched. The CDR3 runs to 15 residues. Written as DNA, the CDR3 is TGTGCCAGCAGACTCGGACAGGGTCGCACAGATACGCAGTATTTT. Translated, it gives CASRLGQGRTDTQYF.

V gene TRBV7-8 combines with J gene TRBJ2-7, with 8 bases that match TRBD1. The CDR3 contains 13 residues. The J segment lost 5 bases and the V segment lost 4 bases, leaving 4 bases of the junction unmatched. Germline values: CDR1 SGHVS, CDR2 FQNEAQ. CDR3 nucleotide sequence: TGTGCCAGCAGCTCTACAGGGGGAAACGAGCAGTACTTC. This codes for CASSSTGGNEQYF.

The chain has TRBV4-1 and TRBJ1-5, with 8 positions matching TRBD1. The V segment lost 4 bases and the J segment 5 bases; nucleotides outside the gene matches: 7. Germline CDR1 and CDR2: MGHRA and YSYEKL. The CDR3 runs 15 residues. The CDR3, as DNA: TGCGCCAGCAGCCGGCGCGGACAGGGAGATCAGCCCCAGCATTTT. It is translated as CASSRRGQGDQPQHF.

This chain joins TRBV18 and TRBJ1-6, with 7 nucleotides matching TRBD1. CDR3 length: 15 residues. Germline CDR1 KGHSH, CDR2 LQKENI. Trimming removed 3 bases from V and 5 bases from J; junction bases left unmatched: 4. The CDR3 bases are TGTGCCAGCTCACCGGGACAGACGAATAATTCACCCCTCCACTTT. Protein product: CASSPGQTNNSPLHF.

The chain employs TRBV28 and TRBJ2-5, with 10 bases matching TRBD2. Germline CDR1 reads MDHEN; CDR2 reads SYDVKM. The CDR3 consists of 14 residues. The trim removed 7 bases at V and 7 bases at J, leaving 9 bases unmatched. The CDR3 DNA reads as TGTGCCAGCAAAACTAGCGGGATGATAAGGACCCAGTACTTC. As protein: CASKTSGMIRTQYF.

CDR3 bases: TGTGCCAGCAGCTTAGATAGGAGGGCAGGCGAGCAGTACTTC. It translates to CASSLDRRAGEQYF. The gene calls are TRBV11-2 and TRBJ2-7, with a weak D call TRBD2 (6 bases). The CDR3 consists of 14 residues. The V gene lost 0 bases and the J gene lost 6 bases, with 12 bases spanning the gap. The germline V gene encodes CDR1 SGHAT and CDR2 FQNNGV.

V and J are TRBV7-2 and TRBJ2-7; TRBD1 matches 7 bases. V gave up 2 bases and J gave up 2 bases; unmatched junction bases: 3. The CDR3 extends over 14 amino acids. Germline-derived CDR1 and CDR2 are SGHTA and FQGNSA. The DNA of the CDR3 is TGTGCCAGCAGCTTATGGGACAGAGCCTACGAGCAGTACTTC. This encodes CASSLWDRAYEQYF.

The chain recombines TRBV4-1 with TRBJ2-3; 8 bases match TRBD2. J was trimmed by 2 bases and V by 2 bases; bases with no gene match: 6. This CDR3 is built from 16 residues. Germline V gene sequence: CDR1 MGHRA, CDR2 YSYEKL. CDR3: CASSQSGSGNTDTQYF. The CDR3 coding sequence is TGCGCCAGCAGCCAATCGGGTAGCGGGAACACAGATACGCAGTATTTT.

V gene TRBV5-4 combines with J gene TRBJ1-2; 12 bases are a match to TRBD1. Unmatched junction bases numbered 5, after V lost 4 bases and J lost 7 bases. Germline assignment: CDR1 SGHNT and CDR2 YYREEE (reference sequence). The CDR3 is 14 amino acids. The CDR3 DNA sequence: TGTGCCAGCAGCCTGGGACAGGGGGCTTTTGGCTACACCTTC. Amino acid sequence: CASSLGQGAFGYTF.

The chain uses TRBV18 and TRBJ1-1, with D unclear. V was cut by 1 base and J by 4 bases, with 13 bases left in between. The germline CDR1 and CDR2 sequences are KGHSH and LQKENI. The CDR3 is 15 amino acids. CDR3: CASSPHGGIGTEAFF. The DNA of the CDR3 is TGTGCCAGCTCACCACACGGAGGGATTGGCACTGAAGCTTTCTTT.

The count of this clone is one. The V and J genes are TRBV19 and TRBJ1-5, with D possibly matching TRBD1 (5 bases). Trimming shortened V by 0 bases and J by 7 bases, and 7 bases separated the two germline ends. Germline V gene lookup returns CDR1 LNHDA and CDR2 SQIVND (reference sequence). The CDR3 has 13 amino acids. The CDR3 loop reads CASSIDPGQPQHF. Written as DNA, the CDR3 is TGTGCCAGTAGTATAGACCCAGGGCAGCCCCAGCATTTT.

V is TRBV18 and J is TRBJ1-2, with a possible D match to TRBD1 (5 bases). The V end lost 3 bases, the J end lost 3 bases, and 8 bases lay between the germline ends. This CDR3 is 13 amino acids long. Germline V lookup: CDR1 KGHSH, CDR2 LQKENI. The CDR3 sequence is CASSPREDYGYTF. The CDR3, as DNA: TGTGCCAGCTCACCCAGGGAGGACTATGGCTACACCTTC.

This chain connects TRBV7-2 to TRBJ2-2, with a tentative D call TRBD2 (5 bases). The CDR3 totals 15 residues. Trimming pared 5 bases from V and 4 bases from J, leaving 14 bases between. Looked up from germline, CDR1 is SGHTA and CDR2 is FQGNSA. CDR3 nucleotide sequence: TGTGCCAGCAGCCCCCAAGAGCGGCCCACCGGGGAGCTGTTTTTT. As protein: CASSPQERPTGELFF. The whole variable domain, filled in from reference TRBV7-2 and TRBJ2-2, reads GAGVSQSPSNKVTEKGKDVELRCDPISGHTALYWYRQSLGQGLEFLIYFQGNSAPDKSGLPSDRFSAERTGGSVSTLTIQRTQQEDSAVYLCASSPQERPTGELFFGEGSRLTVL.

In this sample, this clone turned up a few times. This rearrangement joins TRBV6-5 to TRBJ2-2; no reliable D call. V gave up 6 bases and J gave up 5 bases, with 16 bases separating them. From germline, CDR1 is MNHEY and CDR2 SVGAGI. CDR3 length: 15 residues. This CDR3 reads CASSQSQVRTGELFF. CDR3 sequence (DNA): TGTGCCAGCAGCCAAAGCCAGGTCCGGACCGGGGAGCTGTTTTTT.

V is TRBV29-1 and J is TRBJ2-1, with 9 bases aligning to TRBD2. V dropped 1 base and J dropped 2; count of bases not matched to a gene: 6. The CDR3 sequence is 16 residues long. Germline CDR1 is SQVTM and CDR2 is ANQGSEA. CDR3 protein: CSVEADSGGTYNEQFF. CDR3 bases: TGCAGCGTTGAAGCGGACAGCGGGGGGACCTACAATGAGCAGTTCTTC.

The genes are TRBV7-2 and TRBJ2-7, with 12 bases identical to TRBD2. Germline CDR1 is SGHTA and CDR2 is FQGNSA. This CDR3 is 15 amino acids long. Trimming took 5 bases from V and 4 from J; bases not matched to a gene: 6. The CDR3 region has the DNA TGTGCCAGCAGCCCAGTCCTAGCGGGGGGGTACGAGCAGTACTTC. This translates into CASSPVLAGGYEQYF.

This rearrangement joins TRBV27 to TRBJ2-1; TRBD2 agrees at 11 bases. The CDR3 loop spans 17 amino acids. Germline V gene lookup returns CDR1 MNHEY and CDR2 SMNVEV (reference sequence). Trimming cost V 6 bases and J 6 bases; bases outside gene matches: 13. CDR3 protein: CASRTAGLAGGINEQFF. The CDR3 nucleotides read TGTGCCAGCAGGACCGCCGGGCTAGCGGGGGGTATCAATGAGCAGTTCTTC.

The CDR3 region is CASSRGSRPQETQYF. CDR3 sequence (DNA): TGCGCCAGCAGCCGGGGATCCCGCCCCCAAGAGACCCAGTACTTC. The V call is TRBV5-1, the J call TRBJ2-5; maybe TRBD2 (5 bases). The CDR3 spans 15 residues. CDR1 SGHRS and CDR2 YFSETQ come from the germline V gene. V was pared by 4 bases and J by 1 base, with 14 bases between.

This clone was counted between two and nine times. The chain combines TRBV5-5 with TRBJ2-3; TRBD2 matches at 9 bases. With V trimmed by 4 bases and J by 6 bases, 3 bases remained unmatched. The germline gives CDR1 SGHKS, CDR2 YYEKEE (reference sequence). The CDR3 sequence is 13 residues long. The CDR3 bases are TGTGCCAGCAGCATTAGCGGGGGTGATACGCAGTATTTT. Translation gives CASSISGGDTQYF.

V usage is TRBV25-1 and J usage is TRBJ2-7; D might be TRBD2 (6 bases). Trimming took 4 bases from V and 6 from J, leaving 10 bases between them. Germline V gene data show CDR1 as MGHDK and CDR2 as SYGVNS. This CDR3 has 12 amino acids. Here the CDR3 reads CASSGRGFEQYF. The CDR3 nucleotides are TGTGCCAGCAGTGGGCGGGGTTTCGAGCAGTACTTC.

This chain links TRBV7-2 with TRBJ2-3, with 10 positions matching TRBD1. From germline, CDR1 is SGHTA and CDR2 FQGNSA. With V trimmed by 3 bases and J by 5 bases, 5 bases remained unmatched. CDR3 length: 15 residues. The CDR3 region is CASSFKGQGKDTQYF. The DNA of the CDR3 is TGTGCCAGCAGCTTCAAGGGACAGGGGAAAGATACGCAGTATTTT.

In nucleotides, the CDR3 is TGTGCCAGCAGCCTTCGGGACAGGGGGTCACCCCTCCACTTT. Translation: CASSLRDRGSPLHF. The gene calls are TRBV7-2 and TRBJ1-6; 11 bases line up with TRBD1. The CDR3 length is 14 residues. Unmatched junction bases numbered 4, after V lost 5 bases and J lost 10 bases. In germline, CDR1 is SGHTA, CDR2 FQGNSA.

J is TRBJ2-3 and V is TRBV6-5, with D perhaps TRBD1 (6 bases). The germline V gene has CDR1 MNHEY and CDR2 SVGAGI. The CDR3 covers 15 residues. V shed 4 bases and J shed 2 bases, with 13 bases lying between them. In DNA form, the CDR3 reads TGTGCCAGCAGTTTCGGACAGAGCCCCACAGATACGCAGTATTTT. It encodes CASSFGQSPTDTQYF.